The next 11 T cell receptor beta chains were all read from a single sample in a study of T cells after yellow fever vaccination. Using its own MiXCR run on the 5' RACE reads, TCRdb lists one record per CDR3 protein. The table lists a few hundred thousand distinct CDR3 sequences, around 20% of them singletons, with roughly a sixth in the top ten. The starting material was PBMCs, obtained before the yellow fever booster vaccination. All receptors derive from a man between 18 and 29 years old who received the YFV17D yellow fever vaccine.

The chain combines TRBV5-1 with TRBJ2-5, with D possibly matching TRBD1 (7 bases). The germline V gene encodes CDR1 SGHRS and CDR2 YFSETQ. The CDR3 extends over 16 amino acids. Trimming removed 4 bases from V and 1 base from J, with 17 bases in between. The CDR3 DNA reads TGCGCCAGCAGCAGCAGGACAGGCGGGACCCAAGAGACCCAGTACTTC. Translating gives CASSSRTGGTQETQYF.

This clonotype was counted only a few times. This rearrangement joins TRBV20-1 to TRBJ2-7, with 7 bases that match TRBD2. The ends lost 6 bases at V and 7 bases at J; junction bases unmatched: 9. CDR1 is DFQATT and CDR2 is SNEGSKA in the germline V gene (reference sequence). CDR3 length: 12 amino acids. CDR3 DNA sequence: TGCAGTGCCCTGGGAGGGACTAAGGAGCAGTACGTC. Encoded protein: CSALGGTKEQYV.

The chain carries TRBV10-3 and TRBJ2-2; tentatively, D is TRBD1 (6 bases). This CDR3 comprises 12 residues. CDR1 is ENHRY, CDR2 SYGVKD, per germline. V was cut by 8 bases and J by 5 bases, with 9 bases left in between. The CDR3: CAISQGTGELFF. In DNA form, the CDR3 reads TGTGCCATCTCCCAGGGGACCGGGGAGCTGTTTTTT.

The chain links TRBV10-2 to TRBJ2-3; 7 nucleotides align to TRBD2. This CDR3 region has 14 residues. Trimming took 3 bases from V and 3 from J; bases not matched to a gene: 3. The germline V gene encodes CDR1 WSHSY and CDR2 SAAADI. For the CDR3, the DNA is TGCGCCAGCAGTGACGGGGGGAGGACAGATACGCAGTATTTT. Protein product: CASSDGGRTDTQYF.

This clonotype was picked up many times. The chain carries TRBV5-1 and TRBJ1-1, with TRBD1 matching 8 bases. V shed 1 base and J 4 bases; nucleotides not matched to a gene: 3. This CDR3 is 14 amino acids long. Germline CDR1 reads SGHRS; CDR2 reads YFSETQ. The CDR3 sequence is CASSLSQGATEAFF. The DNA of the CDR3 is TGCGCCAGCAGCTTGAGTCAGGGGGCCACTGAAGCTTTCTTT.

The CDR3 DNA follows: TGCGCCAGCAGTTGGAGACAGGCCGGGGAGCTGTTTTTT. This encodes CASSWRQAGELFF. V is TRBV10-1 and J is TRBJ2-2; D is perhaps TRBD1 (6 bases). V was pared by 5 bases and J by 6 bases, with 10 bases between. The germline gives CDR1 WNHNN, CDR2 SYGVQD (reference sequence). The CDR3 loop spans 13 amino acids.

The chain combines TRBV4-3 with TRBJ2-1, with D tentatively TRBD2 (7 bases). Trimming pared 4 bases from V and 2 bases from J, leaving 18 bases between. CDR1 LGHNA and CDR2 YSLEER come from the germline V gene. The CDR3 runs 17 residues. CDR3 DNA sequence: TGCGCCAGCAGCCGGTGGGGGGGCCGCGTCACCTACAATGAGCAGTTCTTC. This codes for CASSRWGGRVTYNEQFF.

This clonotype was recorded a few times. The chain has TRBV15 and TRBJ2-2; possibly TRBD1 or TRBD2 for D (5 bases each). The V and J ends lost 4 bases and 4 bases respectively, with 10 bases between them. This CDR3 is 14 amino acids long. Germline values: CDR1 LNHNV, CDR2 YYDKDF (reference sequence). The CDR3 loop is CATSIAGTTGELFF. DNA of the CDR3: TGTGCCACCAGCATCGCTGGGACCACCGGGGAGCTGTTTTTT.

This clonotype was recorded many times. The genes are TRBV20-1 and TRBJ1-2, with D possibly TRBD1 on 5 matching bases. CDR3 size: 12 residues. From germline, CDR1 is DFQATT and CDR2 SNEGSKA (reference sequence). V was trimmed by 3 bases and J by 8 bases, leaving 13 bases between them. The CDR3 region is CSASLPGPGYTF. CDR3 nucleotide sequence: TGCAGTGCTAGTTTGCCGGGGCCGGGCTACACCTTC.

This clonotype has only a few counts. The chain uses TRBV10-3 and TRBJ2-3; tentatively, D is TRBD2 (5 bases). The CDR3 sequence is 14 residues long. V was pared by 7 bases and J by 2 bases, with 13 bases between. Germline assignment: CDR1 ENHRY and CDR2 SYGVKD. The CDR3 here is CAITLTDSTDTQYF. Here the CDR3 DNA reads TGTGCCATCACCCTAACGGACTCCACAGATACGCAGTATTTT.

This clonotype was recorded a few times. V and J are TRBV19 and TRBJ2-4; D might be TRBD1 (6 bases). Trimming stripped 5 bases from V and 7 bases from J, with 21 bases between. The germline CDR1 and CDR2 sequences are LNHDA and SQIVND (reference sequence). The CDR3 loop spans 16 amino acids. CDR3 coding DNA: TGTGCCAGTAGTGCTCCCCGGGACACCCAGAGGAACATTCAGTACTTC. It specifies CASSAPRDTQRNIQYF.